These T cell receptor beta chains were read from a single sample in a study of T cell changes during pregnancy in multiple sclerosis. Libraries were prepared by immunoSEQ multiplex PCR; TCRdb keeps only in-frame clonotypes and omits some of them. The sample has around 50,000 clones, 80% to 95% seen once. The specimen comprised CD4+ T cells from peripheral blood mononuclear cells, sampled after pregnancy. The receptors were gathered from a female donor in good health, enrolled as a control in a pregnancy study. Both conserved end residues are part of each CDR3. The order of the fields is CDR3 protein, CDR3 DNA, J gene, D gene, clone size, V gene. A D gene is named only where the DNA matches it firmly. Clone size appears in some rows only: once, few, many, or a class for an expanded clone.

cdr3_aa: CASSFRPNTGELFF; cdr3_nt: TGTGCCAGCAGTTTTCGTCCGAACACCGGGGAGCTGTTTTTT; j_call: TRBJ2-2; d_call: .; clone_size: .; v_call: TRBV27
cdr3_aa: CASSPQVSYGYTF; cdr3_nt: TGCGCCAGCAGCCCGCAGGTCAGCTATGGCTACACCTTC; j_call: TRBJ1-2; d_call: .; clone_size: .; v_call: TRBV5-1
cdr3_aa: CASSPGGTGNTIYF; cdr3_nt: TGTGCCAGCAGCCCTGGGGGGACTGGAAACACCATATATTTT; j_call: TRBJ1-3; d_call: .; clone_size: once; v_call: TRBV5-6
cdr3_aa: CASSTVPSTDTQYF; cdr3_nt: TGCGCCAGCAGTACTGTTCCATCCACAGATACGCAGTATTTT; j_call: TRBJ2-3; d_call: .; clone_size: .; v_call: TRBV5-1
cdr3_aa: CASSVDEGVGDTQYF; cdr3_nt: TGTGCCAGCAGCGTAGACGAGGGGGTGGGAGATACGCAGTATTTT; j_call: TRBJ2-3; d_call: .; clone_size: .; v_call: TRBV9
cdr3_aa: CASGVCGTGTPPGNTIYF; cdr3_nt: TGTGCCAGTGGAGTGTGTGGGACAGGCACCCCTCCTGGAAACACCATATATTTT; j_call: TRBJ1-3; d_call: TRBD1; clone_size: once; v_call: TRBV25-1
cdr3_aa: CASSPGAARGYTF; cdr3_nt: TGTGCCAGCAGCCCTGGCGCGGCCCGGGGCTACACCTTC; j_call: TRBJ1-2; d_call: .; clone_size: .; v_call: TRBV7-9
cdr3_aa: CASSYSAGGTGELFF; cdr3_nt: TGTGCCAGCAGTTACTCCGCCGGGGGCACCGGGGAGCTGTTTTTT; j_call: TRBJ2-2; d_call: .; clone_size: .; v_call: TRBV6-6
cdr3_aa: CAIRVGGAGGPYEQYF; cdr3_nt: TGTGCCATCAGGGTGGGGGGAGCGGGAGGGCCATACGAGCAGTACTTC; j_call: TRBJ2-7; d_call: TRBD2; clone_size: .; v_call: TRBV10-3
cdr3_aa: CASSRSTPGLAGMSSYNEQFF; cdr3_nt: TGTGCCAGCTCACGGAGCACCCCGGGACTAGCGGGGATGAGCTCCTACAATGAGCAGTTCTTC; j_call: TRBJ2-1; d_call: TRBD2; clone_size: .; v_call: TRBV18
cdr3_aa: CASRPTGTGNTIYF; cdr3_nt: TGTGCCAGCAGACCAACAGGGACTGGAAACACCATATATTTT; j_call: TRBJ1-3; d_call: .; clone_size: .; v_call: TRBV6-5
cdr3_aa: CASSSPSTGDFPNSPLHF; cdr3_nt: TGCGCCAGCAGCTCACCCTCAACAGGAGACTTCCCTAATTCACCCCTCCACTTT; j_call: TRBJ1-6; d_call: .; clone_size: .; v_call: TRBV5-1